This T cell receptor (beta chain) was identified during a study of a mutant IDH1 vaccine in newly diagnosed glioma. Overall study context: Most patients had radiochemotherapy with temozolomide before enrollment; others had one alone. The V12 visit happened in week 35, and the V13 visit happened in week 47. Study-wide points: Vaccine-induced immune responses occurred in roughly 94% of patients. Pseudoprogression appeared independent of alterations in top peripheral clonotypes.

V was pared by 1 base and J by 4 bases, with 13 bases between. The germline CDR1 and CDR2 sequences are MGHDK and SYGVNS. CDR3 length equals 16 residues. The sample's time point: week 35, safety follow-up. One vaccine dose held 300 ug of mutant IDH1 20-mer peptide and came with topical imiquimod. Using immunoSEQ multiplex PCR, the repertoire was profiled, and TCRdb retains in-frame clones only, with some absent. The sample holds about 26,000 clones, roughly 83% seen once. For this clone: The antigen is undetermined.

This sequence originates from a man in his thirties or forties with glioma. J is TRBJ2-2 and V is TRBV25-1; D is unclear. The sequencing here drew on PBMCs, taken from a glioma patient whose treatment included an IDH1 peptide vaccine. CDR3 coding DNA: TGTGCCAGCAGTGAATGGACGACCGAAGCCACCGGGGAGCTGTTTTTT. Amino acids: CASSEWTTEATGELFF.